This T cell receptor (beta chain) was sequenced in a study of T cell responses to AZD1222 COVID-19 vaccine. Findings of the study overall: The study found vaccine-associated CD4 TCRs spanning spike, dominant at 160-218 and 743-854.

Notes on this clone: No antigen is known for it.

Sequenced by immunoSEQ multiplex PCR; TCRdb stores in-frame clones only, minus some. This table has over 50,000 clones, 80% appearing once. There are 16 residues in the CDR3. The V segment lost 3 bases and the J segment 6 bases; nucleotides outside the gene matches: 8. Looked up from germline, CDR1 is MDHEN and CDR2 is SYDVKM. Source: peripheral blood, taken 28 days after the second AZD1222 dose. The TCR originated in an adult who received the AZD1222 COVID-19 vaccine. This chain connects TRBV28 to TRBJ2-4, with TRBD2 identical over 10 bases. In DNA, the CDR3 is TGTGCCAGCAGTTTCTCTAGCGGGAGTAGGAGAAACATTCAGTACTTC. It translates to CASSFSSGSRRNIQYF.